Each of the 3 T cell receptor beta chains below was sequenced from the same sample in a study of immune evolution from preneoplasia to lung adenocarcinoma. Measured with immunoSEQ multiplex PCR; TCRdb has only the in-frame clones, and not every one. The sample lists fewer than 50,000 clones; roughly four fifths were seen once. Specimen: FFPE invasive lung adenocarcinoma tissue. The receptor source for this set is a person aged 55 to 75 with lung adenocarcinoma.

This clone turned up a few times. The J gene is TRBJ2-3, the V gene TRBV7-9, with 10 bases that match TRBD2. Germline loops: CDR1 SEHNR, CDR2 FQNEAQ (reference sequence). The CDR3 loop spans 16 amino acids. The V and J ends lost 2 bases and 0 bases, in that order; junction bases with no gene match: 2. CDR3 loop: CASSLLAGASTDTQYF. For the CDR3, the DNA is TGTGCCAGCAGCTTACTAGCGGGAGCAAGCACAGATACGCAGTATTTT.

The chain has TRBV11-1 and TRBJ2-2; 10 bases line up with TRBD1. The length of the CDR3 is 16 residues. V gave up 3 bases and J gave up 2 bases; unmatched junction bases: 3. Germline values: CDR1 SGHAT, CDR2 FQDESV (reference sequence). The CDR3 loop reads CASSLDRGGNTGELFF. The CDR3 nucleotides are TGTGCCAGCAGCTTGGACAGGGGGGGAAACACCGGGGAGCTGTTTTTT.

This clone has just a few counts. V and J are TRBV18 and TRBJ2-7; D is unresolved. The V end was cut by 3 bases, the J end by 0 bases, with 6 bases between. Germline CDR1 and CDR2: KGHSH and LQKENI. There are 13 residues in the CDR3. In DNA form, the CDR3 reads TGTGCCAGCTCACCTTATATCTCCTACGAGCAGTACTTC. It is translated as CASSPYISYEQYF.